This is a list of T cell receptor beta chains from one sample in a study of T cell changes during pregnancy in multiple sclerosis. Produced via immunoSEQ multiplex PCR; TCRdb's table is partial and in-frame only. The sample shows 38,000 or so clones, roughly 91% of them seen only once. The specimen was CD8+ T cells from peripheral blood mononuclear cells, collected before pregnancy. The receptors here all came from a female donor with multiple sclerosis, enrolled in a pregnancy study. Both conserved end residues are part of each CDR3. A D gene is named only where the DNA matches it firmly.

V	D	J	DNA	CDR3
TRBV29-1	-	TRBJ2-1	TGCAGCGTTTTGGCACAGGGTGGATACAATGAGCAGTTCTTC	CSVLAQGGYNEQFF
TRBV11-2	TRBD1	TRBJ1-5	TGTGCCAGCAGCCTGACAGGGGGCAATCAGCCCCAGCATTTT	CASSLTGGNQPQHF
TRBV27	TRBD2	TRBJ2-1	TGTGCCAGCAGTTTCATCCCTAGCGGGCCCCACAATGAGCAGTTCTTC	CASSFIPSGPHNEQFF
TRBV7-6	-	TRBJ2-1	TGTGCCAGCAGCTCTAGACAGGACTCGGAGGAGCAGTTCTTC	CASSSRQDSEEQFF
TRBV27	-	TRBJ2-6	TGTGCCAGCAGTCCCCGCCAGGGTCTGGGGGCCAACGTCCTGACTTTC	CASSPRQGLGANVLTF
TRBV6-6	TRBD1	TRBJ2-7	TGTGCCAGCAGTTACTCCTCAGGGGGCTACGAGCAGTACTTC	CASSYSSGGYEQYF
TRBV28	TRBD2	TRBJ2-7	TGTGCCAGCAGTGAGACTAGCGGGAGTGGCGAGCAGTACTTC	CASSETSGSGEQYF
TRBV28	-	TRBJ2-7	TGTGCCAGCAGTTTATCAGGGAACGAGCAGTACTTC	CASSLSGNEQYF
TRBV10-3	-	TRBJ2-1	TGTGCCACCGAACAGGAGGGGAGAGACAATGAGCAGTTCTTC	CATEQEGRDNEQFF
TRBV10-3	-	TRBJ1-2	TGTGCCATCAGTGAGGGATTATGGGTAGCTGGCTACACCTTC	CAISEGLWVAGYTF